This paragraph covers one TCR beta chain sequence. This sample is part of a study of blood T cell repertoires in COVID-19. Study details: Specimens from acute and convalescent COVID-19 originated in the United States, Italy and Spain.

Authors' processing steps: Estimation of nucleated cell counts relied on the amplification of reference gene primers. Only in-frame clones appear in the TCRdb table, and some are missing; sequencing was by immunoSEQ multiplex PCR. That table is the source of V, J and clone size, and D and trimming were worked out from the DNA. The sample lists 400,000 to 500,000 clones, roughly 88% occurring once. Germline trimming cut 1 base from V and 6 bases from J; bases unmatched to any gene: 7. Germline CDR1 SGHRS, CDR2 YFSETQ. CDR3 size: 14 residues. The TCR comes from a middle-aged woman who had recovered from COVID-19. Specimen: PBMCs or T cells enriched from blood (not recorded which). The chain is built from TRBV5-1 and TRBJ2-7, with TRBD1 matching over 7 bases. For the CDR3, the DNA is TGCGCCAGCAGCTTGACAGGGGCCACGTCCGAGCAGTACTTC. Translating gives CASSLTGATSEQYF.